Each of the 29 T cell receptor beta chains below was sequenced from the same sample in a study of T cell responses to AZD1222 COVID-19 vaccine. Profiled with immunoSEQ multiplex PCR; TCRdb holds only in-frame clones, not every one. The table has some 150,000 clones, approximately 88% seen once. The input for sequencing was peripheral blood, taken on day 0 of AZD1222 vaccination. The receptor set was obtained from an adult in good health.

This chain connects TRBV5-6 to TRBJ2-1; 9 bases are shared with TRBD2. The germline gives CDR1 SGHDT, CDR2 YYEEEE. V dropped 4 bases and J dropped 3; count of bases not matched to a gene: 11. CDR3 size: 17 residues. The CDR3: CASSSGTSSPFYNEQFF. The CDR3 DNA reads as TGTGCCAGCAGCAGCGGGACTAGCTCCCCCTTCTACAATGAGCAGTTCTTC. Combining the CDR3 with reference TRBV5-6 and TRBJ2-1 gives the whole variable domain DAGVTQSPTHLIKTRGQQVTLRCSPKSGHDTVSWYQQALGQGPQFIFQYYEEEERQRGNFPDRFSGHQFPNYSSELNVNALLLGDSALYLCASSSGTSSPFYNEQFFGPGTRLTVL.

A remark on this clone: This same CDR3 is encoded by further DNA sequences in the sample. The genes are TRBV6-5 and TRBJ1-5, with 7 nucleotides matching TRBD1. J lost 7 bases, V lost 0 bases, and 3 bases had no gene match. CDR3 length equals 14 residues. CDR1 and CDR2 (germline): MNHEY, SVGAGI. The CDR3 DNA reads as TGTGCCAGCAGTTACTCAGGGGGCGGACAGCCCCAGCATTTT. Translation: CASSYSGGGQPQHF.

V gene TRBV5-1 combines with J gene TRBJ1-5; the D gene is possibly TRBD1 (6 bases). This CDR3 comprises 14 residues. V gave up 1 base and J gave up 7 bases, with 12 bases separating them. From germline, CDR1 is SGHRS and CDR2 YFSETQ. The CDR3 region has the DNA TGCGCCAGCAGCTTGTACACAGGGCAGCAGCCCCAGCATTTT. Its translation is CASSLYTGQQPQHF. The full variable domain, in which reference TRBV5-1 and TRBJ1-5 provide the parts outside the CDR3, is KAGVTQTPRYLIKTRGQQVTLSCSPISGHRSVSWYQQTPGQGLQFLFEYFSETQRNKGNFPGRFSGRQFSNSRSEMNVSTLELGDSALYLCASSLYTGQQPQHFGDGTRLSIL.

The V call is TRBV5-6, the J call TRBJ1-1; D not certain. The length of the CDR3 is 17 residues. CDR1 and CDR2 from the germline V gene are SGHDT and YYEEEE. V lost 0 bases and J 0 bases, leaving 15 bases between the germline ends. CDR3 amino acids: CASSLAAGRAMNTEAFF. CDR3 bases: TGTGCCAGCAGCTTGGCCGCGGGCAGAGCCATGAACACTGAAGCTTTCTTT.

This clone was picked up one time. The chain links TRBV19 to TRBJ1-2, with TRBD1 matching 7 bases. Germline values: CDR1 LNHDA, CDR2 SQIVND (reference sequence). V lost 7 bases and J lost 2; bases outside the gene matches: 7. CDR3 size: 14 residues. CDR3 protein: CASNFPGQNYGYTF. The CDR3 DNA reads as TGTGCCAGTAACTTTCCGGGACAGAACTATGGCTACACCTTC.

The chain is built from TRBV6-5 and TRBJ2-7; no clear D. Trimming cost V 2 bases and J 3 bases, with 8 bases left between them. Germline V gives CDR1 MNHEY, CDR2 SVGAGI. The CDR3 length is 13 residues. The CDR3 nucleotides are TGTGCCAGCAGTTACGGGCAGAACTACGAGCAGTACTTC. This codes for CASSYGQNYEQYF.

This clone was seen just once. V usage is TRBV7-8 and J usage is TRBJ1-2, with TRBD1 matching 7 bases. The CDR3 consists of 14 residues. V lost 3 bases to trimming and J lost 5 bases; unmatched junction nucleotides: 6. CDR1 and CDR2 (germline): SGHVS, FQNEAQ. This CDR3 reads CASSLRDRSYGYTF. CDR3 nucleotides: TGTGCCAGCAGCTTGAGGGACAGAAGTTATGGCTACACCTTC.

The V call is TRBV19, the J call TRBJ1-2; D is unresolved. V lost 6 bases and J lost 0, with 11 bases in between. In germline, CDR1 is LNHDA, CDR2 SQIVND (reference sequence). There are 14 residues in the CDR3. The CDR3 DNA sequence: TGTGCCAGTAGGGGGATAGGGACTAACTATGGCTACACCTTC. This encodes CASRGIGTNYGYTF.

The chain has TRBV4-2 and TRBJ2-7, with D possibly TRBD2 on 5 matching bases. Germline CDR1 is LGHNA and CDR2 is YNFKEQ. Trimming shortened V by 0 bases and J by 4 bases, and 13 bases separated the two germline ends. This CDR3 has 15 residues. As DNA, the CDR3 is TGTGCCAGCAGCCAAGATGAGGGCGGAAGTTACGAGCAGTACTTC. Translating gives CASSQDEGGSYEQYF.

The chain is built from TRBV7-2 and TRBJ2-7; no clear D. In germline, CDR1 is SGHTA, CDR2 FQGNSA. The CDR3 is 13 residues long. V was clipped by 1 base and J by 5 bases, with 9 bases between them. CDR3 sequence: CASSLVLGHEQYF. CDR3 DNA: TGTGCCAGCAGCTTAGTATTAGGGCACGAGCAGTACTTC.

This clone was observed a single time. This rearrangement joins TRBV29-1 to TRBJ2-1; 8 bases map to TRBD2. The length of the CDR3 is 15 residues. CDR1 is SQVTM and CDR2 is ANQGSEA in the germline V gene. V trimming: 2 bases; J trimming: 3 bases; junction bases outside the gene matches: 6. As DNA, the CDR3 is TGCAGCGTTGAACAGCGGGAGACGGTCTACAATGAGCAGTTCTTC. Translating gives CSVEQRETVYNEQFF.

The chain joins TRBV9 to TRBJ1-6; D gene unclear. Germline CDR1 and CDR2: SGDLS and YYNGEE. CDR3 length: 17 amino acids. V was clipped by 4 bases and J by 6 bases, with 20 bases between them. CDR3 sequence (DNA): TGTGCCAGCAGCCCGATTCCGGGGTTAGGTAGTAATTCACCCCTCCACTTT. The encoded protein is CASSPIPGLGSNSPLHF.

By its share, this clone is medium-sized. V gene TRBV19 combines with J gene TRBJ2-5, with 11 bases that match TRBD2. The V and J ends lost 1 base and 9 bases, in that order; junction bases with no gene match: 7. The CDR3 covers 15 residues. The germline V gene encodes CDR1 LNHDA and CDR2 SQIVND (reference sequence). CDR3 sequence (DNA): TGTGCCAGTAGTATAGGCGCACTAGCGGGAGCTGCCCAGTACTTC. Its translation: CASSIGALAGAAQYF.

The gene calls are TRBV9 and TRBJ2-1; no clear D. The CDR3 extends over 14 amino acids. Germline values: CDR1 SGDLS, CDR2 YYNGEE. The V end was cut by 0 bases, the J end by 4 bases, with 8 bases between. The CDR3 protein is CASSVGVGYNEQFF. Here the CDR3 DNA reads TGTGCCAGCAGCGTAGGGGTCGGGTACAATGAGCAGTTCTTC.

The rearrangement joins TRBV11-2 to TRBJ2-7; 11 bases agree with TRBD2. This CDR3 has 16 residues. Germline-derived CDR1 and CDR2 are SGHAT and FQNNGV. The ends lost 5 bases at V and 5 bases at J; junction bases unmatched: 11. The CDR3 here is CASSISGRASRHEQYF. The DNA for the CDR3 is TGTGCCAGCAGCATTAGCGGGAGGGCCTCTAGGCACGAGCAGTACTTC.

The V and J genes are TRBV2 and TRBJ1-1; 9 bases match TRBD1. Germline assignment: CDR1 SNHLY and CDR2 FYNNEI. CDR3 length: 15 amino acids. After removal of 7 bases from V and 0 bases from J, the junction contained 6 bases not matched to a gene. This CDR3 is CASNRDRVMNTEAFF. The CDR3 region has the DNA TGTGCCAGCAACCGGGACAGGGTAATGAACACTGAAGCTTTCTTT.

This clone was found a few times. This sequence joins TRBV12-3 or TRBV12-4 and TRBJ2-7; D is perhaps TRBD2 (6 bases). The ends were cut back, 6 bases at V and 5 bases at J, with 8 bases in the middle. The CDR3 has 11 amino acids. CDR3: CASSLAHEQYF. CDR3 bases: TGTGCCAGCAGCCTAGCGCACGAGCAGTACTTC.

The chain combines TRBV6-2 or TRBV6-3 with TRBJ2-1; 9 nucleotides align to TRBD1. V was pared by 2 bases and J by 2 bases, with 13 bases of the junction left unmatched. Germline CDR1 and CDR2: MNHEY and SVGEGT. The CDR3 runs 19 residues. The CDR3 here is CASSYPYKPGQGPYNEQFF. The CDR3 DNA reads as TGTGCCAGCAGTTACCCATATAAACCGGGACAGGGTCCCTACAATGAGCAGTTCTTC.

This clone is a singleton in its sample. V usage is TRBV29-1 and J usage is TRBJ1-2, with 8 positions matching TRBD1. The trim removed 7 bases at V and 8 bases at J, leaving 21 bases unmatched. The germline V gene has CDR1 SQVTM and CDR2 ANQGSEA. There are 16 residues in the CDR3. In DNA, the CDR3 is TGCAGCGCCCGGTCGGACAGGGCGCTACTCCCCGGGGGCTACACCTTC. This sequence encodes CSARSDRALLPGGYTF.

This clone was observed a single time. The chain uses TRBV6-6 and TRBJ2-1, with 7 bases fitting TRBD2. CDR3 size: 16 residues. Germline lookup yields CDR1 MNHNY and CDR2 SVGAGI (reference sequence). V shed 1 base, J shed 2 bases, and the junction held 5 bases outside the gene matches. The chain's CDR3 is CASSYLLGRPYNEQFF. The CDR3 DNA reads as TGTGCCAGCAGTTACTTGCTCGGGAGGCCCTACAATGAGCAGTTCTTC.

The rearrangement joins TRBV5-4 to TRBJ2-3; 8 bases agree with TRBD1. With 7 bases clipped from V and 6 bases from J, the junction kept 10 bases outside the gene matches. The CDR3 loop spans 14 amino acids. Germline loops: CDR1 SGHNT, CDR2 YYREEE (reference sequence). In nucleotides, the CDR3 is TGTGCCAGCGTCCACAGGGGGGCCTCGGATACGCAGTATTTT. This codes for CASVHRGASDTQYF.

The chain couples TRBV27 to TRBJ2-3, with 13 bases fitting TRBD2. The CDR3 is 17 residues long. Per the germline V gene, CDR1 is MNHEY and CDR2 is SMNVEV (reference sequence). Trimming took 3 bases from V and 4 from J; bases not matched to a gene: 7. The CDR3 nucleotides read TGTGCCAGCAGTTTGATACTAGCGGGAGGGCCGGCAGATACGCAGTATTTT. The encoded protein is CASSLILAGGPADTQYF.

This chain links TRBV3-1 (or the pseudogene TRBV3-2) with TRBJ1-5, with D uncertain. V was trimmed by 1 base and J by 3 bases, leaving 4 bases between them. In germline, CDR1 is LGHDT, CDR2 YNNKEL (reference sequence). The CDR3 is 13 amino acids. CDR3 nucleotide sequence: TGTGCCAGCAGCCAAGGCCCCAATCAGCCCCAGCATTTT. It specifies CASSQGPNQPQHF.

The chain has TRBV13 and TRBJ1-2, with a weak D call TRBD1 (6 bases). The CDR3 runs to 12 residues. V was clipped by 5 bases and J by 8 bases, with 12 bases between them. Germline V CDR1 and CDR2: PRHDT, FYEKMQ (reference sequence). The chain's CDR3 is CASSPRTDGYTF. As DNA, the CDR3 is TGTGCCAGCAGCCCGAGGACAGACGGCTACACCTTC.

This clone occurred a few times. This chain links TRBV19 with TRBJ1-6; D call uncertain. The CDR3 spans 17 residues. Per germline, CDR1 LNHDA and CDR2 SQIVND (reference sequence). The V end lost 4 bases, the J end lost 6 bases, and 19 bases lay between the germline ends. The CDR3 here is CASSRMISTYGNSPLHF. The CDR3 DNA reads as TGTGCCAGTAGTAGGATGATCAGTACATATGGTAATTCACCCCTCCACTTT.

The gene calls are TRBV3-1 (or the pseudogene TRBV3-2) and TRBJ2-2; D assignment may be TRBD1 or TRBD2 (5 bases each). This CDR3 spans 14 amino acids. The V gene lost 4 bases and the J gene lost 5 bases, with 11 bases spanning the gap. From germline, CDR1 is LGHDT and CDR2 YNNKEL (reference sequence). Here the CDR3 reads CASSRGGLTGELFF. CDR3 DNA: TGTGCCAGCAGCCGGGGCGGGCTGACCGGGGAGCTGTTTTTT.

Only a few counts were recorded for this clone. The chain combines TRBV7-2 with TRBJ2-1; D might be TRBD1 (5 bases). V lost 3 bases and J 4 bases, leaving 19 bases between the germline ends. CDR1 and CDR2 (germline): SGHTA, FQGNSA. The CDR3 is made up of 17 amino acids. This chain's CDR3 is CASSLDTAPTSYNEQFF. The CDR3 nucleotides are TGTGCCAGCAGCTTGGACACTGCGCCCACTTCTTACAATGAGCAGTTCTTC.

This chain uses TRBV6-2 or TRBV6-3 with TRBJ2-3; 9 positions agree with TRBD2. CDR1 and CDR2 (germline): MNHEY, SVGEGT. Germline trimming cut 0 bases from V and 1 base from J; bases unmatched to any gene: 5. The CDR3 has 17 amino acids. CDR3 nucleotides: TGTGCCAGCAGTTACTCGATCCAGCGGGGGGGCACAGATACGCAGTATTTT. It codes for CASSYSIQRGGTDTQYF.

The chain joins TRBV19 to TRBJ1-1, with 10 bases matching TRBD1. The germline V gene has CDR1 LNHDA and CDR2 SQIVND (reference sequence). The CDR3 spans 15 residues. The junction had 7 bases not matched to a gene; V was cut back by 6 bases and J by 3 bases. The CDR3 DNA reads as TGTGCCAGTAGACATAGGACAGGGGGGGACACTGAAGCTTTCTTT. The encoded protein is CASRHRTGGDTEAFF.